These T cell receptor beta chains were read from a single sample in a study of CD8+CD57+ T cells in acquired aplastic anemia. Using its own MiXCR run on the reads, TCRdb lists one record per CDR3 protein. The sample holds 75,000 to 90,000 distinct CDR3 sequences; around 42% are singletons and the top ten take approximately 62%. The sequencing sample was made of sorted CD4+, CD8+, or CD8+CD57+ T cells (not recorded which) from PBMCs. The receptors derive from a human donor in good health, serving as a control. Each CDR3 is given with its conserved first and last residue. Fields, in order: D gene, J gene, V gene, CDR3 protein. D genes are given only for firm matches.

. TRBJ2-7 TRBV20-1 CSATIRGSYEQYF
. TRBJ2-7 TRBV15 CATSRDGEQYF
. TRBJ2-5 TRBV2 CASSGTKIFETQYF
TRBD1 TRBJ2-7 TRBV13 CASSLATGSYEQYF
TRBD2 TRBJ2-3 TRBV25-1 CASKTSVGDTQYF
. TRBJ2-3 TRBV7-2 CASRQGGRPDTQYF
. TRBJ2-7 TRBV13 CASSLARTYEQYF
TRBD1 TRBJ1-2 TRBV10-3 CAILPGTGNDGYTF
TRBD1 TRBJ2-1 TRBV29-1 CSVAQGNEQFF
. TRBJ2-1 TRBV4-2 CASSASSYEQFF
TRBD1 TRBJ1-2 TRBV5-6 CASSQPGQGYGYTF
TRBD2 TRBJ2-7 TRBV7-9 CASSPRTSYEQYF
TRBD2 TRBJ2-3 TRBV4-2 CASSPGLARTDTQYF
. TRBJ2-2 TRBV10-3 CAISGDRTGGELFF
TRBD2 TRBJ2-3 TRBV10-1 CAISGTSGGDTQYF
. TRBJ1-3 TRBV24-1 CATSDATAGNTIYF
TRBD2 TRBJ2-7 TRBV2 CASSGLAGGSFEIYEQYF
. TRBJ1-6 TRBV2 CASSGQLNSPLHF
. TRBJ1-3 TRBV7-9 CASSLGPSTAGNTIYF
TRBD1 TRBJ1-3 TRBV19 CAVRDRGGLDTIYF
TRBD2 TRBJ2-2 TRBV11-2 CASSRPPGLAVGELFF
. TRBJ1-1 TRBV9 CASSVGGGTGAFF
. TRBJ2-1 TRBV12-3/TRBV12-4 CASSLYGIVNEQFF
. TRBJ2-6 TRBV7-6 CASSPFGGAPSGANVLTF
. TRBJ2-3 TRBV2 CASTAAYFTDTQYF
TRBD1 TRBJ2-7 TRBV29-1 CSVGKTGVSNEQYF
. TRBJ1-5 TRBV2 CASKSSSGVNQPQHF
. TRBJ1-1 TRBV10-2 CASRALLNTEAFF
. TRBJ2-2 TRBV7-9 CASSSGLLFF
TRBD1 TRBJ2-3 TRBV11-1 CASSFYRGRGTDTQYF
. TRBJ1-1 TRBV20-1 CSARDIQRTTEAFF
. TRBJ2-1 TRBV24-1 CATSDRGSGEQFF
. TRBJ2-7 TRBV19 CASSTGAGEQYF
. TRBJ1-1 TRBV7-9 CASSFGERNTEAFF
. TRBJ2-2 TRBV13 CASSLVQSGKLFF
. TRBJ1-3 TRBV12-3/TRBV12-4 CASSLHGSGNTIYF
. TRBJ2-2 TRBV9 CASSDMSVELFF
. TRBJ2-7 TRBV9 CASSDEGSVEQYF
. TRBJ2-7 TRBV4-1 CASSQGTGRVYEQYF
. TRBJ1-1 TRBV7-9 CASSPQDLVAFF
. TRBJ1-1 TRBV30 CAWSEEGVTEAFF
TRBD1 TRBJ1-5 TRBV6-1 CASMDREMQPQHF
. TRBJ1-1 TRBV5-1 CASSFSVAGLGAFF
. TRBJ2-7 TRBV27 CASSPEQYF
. TRBJ2-3 TRBV29-1 CSVAVGRDDTQYF
. TRBJ1-2 TRBV9 CASSVEWGDYGYTF
TRBD1 TRBJ2-7 TRBV5-4 CASSPRGFYEQYF
. TRBJ2-3 TRBV20-1 CSARDPQLEPDTRYF
TRBD2 TRBJ2-5 TRBV29-1 CSVAIAGPQETQYF
TRBD2 TRBJ2-3 TRBV24-1 CATSDPGGGDSTDTQYF
. TRBJ2-2 TRBV10-1 CASNSSPGELFF
TRBD1 TRBJ1-1 TRBV7-9 CASSQPGTGAEAFF
. TRBJ2-3 TRBV4-1 CASSQGKGGSTDTQYF
. TRBJ2-1 TRBV6-2/TRBV6-3 CASSYGLGTPYNEQFF